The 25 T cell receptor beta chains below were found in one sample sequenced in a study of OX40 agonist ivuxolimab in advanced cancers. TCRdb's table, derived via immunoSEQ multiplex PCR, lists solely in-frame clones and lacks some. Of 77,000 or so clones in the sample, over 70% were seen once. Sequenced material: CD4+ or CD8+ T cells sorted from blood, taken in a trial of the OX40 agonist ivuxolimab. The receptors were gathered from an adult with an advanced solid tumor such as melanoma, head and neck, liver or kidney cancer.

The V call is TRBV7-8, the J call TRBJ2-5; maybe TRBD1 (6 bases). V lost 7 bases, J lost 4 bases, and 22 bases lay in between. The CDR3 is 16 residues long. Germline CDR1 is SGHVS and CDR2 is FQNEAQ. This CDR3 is CASTENTGYLVETQYF. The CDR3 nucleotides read TGTGCCAGCACCGAGAATACAGGGTACTTAGTAGAGACCCAGTACTTC.

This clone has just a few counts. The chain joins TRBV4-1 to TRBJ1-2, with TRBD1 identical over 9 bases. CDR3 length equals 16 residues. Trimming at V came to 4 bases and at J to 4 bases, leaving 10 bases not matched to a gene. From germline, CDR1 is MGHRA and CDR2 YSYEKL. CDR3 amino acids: CASSLVGTGKIYGYTF. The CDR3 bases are TGCGCCAGCAGCCTAGTAGGGACAGGGAAGATCTATGGCTACACCTTC.

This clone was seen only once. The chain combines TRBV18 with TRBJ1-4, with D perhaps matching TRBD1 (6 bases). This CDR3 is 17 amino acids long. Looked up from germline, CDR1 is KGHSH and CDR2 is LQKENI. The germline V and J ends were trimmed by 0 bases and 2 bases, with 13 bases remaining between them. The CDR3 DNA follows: TGTGCCAGCTCACCACCCTCAACAGGGAGGACTAATGAAAAACTGTTTTTT. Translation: CASSPPSTGRTNEKLFF.

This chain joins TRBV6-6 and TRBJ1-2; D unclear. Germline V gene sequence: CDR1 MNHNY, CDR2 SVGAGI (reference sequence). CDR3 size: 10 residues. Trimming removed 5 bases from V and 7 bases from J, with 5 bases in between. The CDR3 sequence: CASSNGGYTF. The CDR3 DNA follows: TGTGCCAGCAGTAACGGTGGCTACACCTTC.

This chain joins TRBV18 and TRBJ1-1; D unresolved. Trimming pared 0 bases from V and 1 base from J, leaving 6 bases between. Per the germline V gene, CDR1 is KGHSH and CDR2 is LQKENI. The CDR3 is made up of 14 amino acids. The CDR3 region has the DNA TGTGCCAGCTCACCACCGAAAACGAACACTGAAGCTTTCTTT. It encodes CASSPPKTNTEAFF.

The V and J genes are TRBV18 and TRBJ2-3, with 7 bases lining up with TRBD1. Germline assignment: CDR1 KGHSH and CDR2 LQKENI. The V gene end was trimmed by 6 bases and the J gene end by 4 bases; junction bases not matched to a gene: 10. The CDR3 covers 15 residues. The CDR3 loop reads CASSMGQPPADTQYF. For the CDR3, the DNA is TGTGCCAGCTCCATGGGACAGCCCCCCGCAGATACGCAGTATTTT.

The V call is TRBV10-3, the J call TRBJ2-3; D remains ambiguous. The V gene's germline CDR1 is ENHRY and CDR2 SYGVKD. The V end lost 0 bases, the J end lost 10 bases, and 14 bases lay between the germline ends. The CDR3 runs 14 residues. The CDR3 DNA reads TGTGCCATCAGTGAGTCACGAGGTTTTTTTCCGCAGTATTTT. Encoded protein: CAISESRGFFPQYF.

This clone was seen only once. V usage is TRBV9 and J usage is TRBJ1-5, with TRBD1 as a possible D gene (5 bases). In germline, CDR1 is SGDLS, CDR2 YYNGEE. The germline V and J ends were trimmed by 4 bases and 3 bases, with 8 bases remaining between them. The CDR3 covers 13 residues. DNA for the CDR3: TGTGCCAGCAGCCGGGACTACAATCAGCCCCAGCATTTT. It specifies CASSRDYNQPQHF.

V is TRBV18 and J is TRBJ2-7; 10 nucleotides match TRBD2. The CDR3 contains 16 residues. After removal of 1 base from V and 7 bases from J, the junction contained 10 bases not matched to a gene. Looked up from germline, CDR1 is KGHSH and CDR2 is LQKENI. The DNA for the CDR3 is TGTGCCAGCTCACCACTTTCTGGGACTAGCGTATCTGAGCAGTACTTC. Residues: CASSPLSGTSVSEQYF.

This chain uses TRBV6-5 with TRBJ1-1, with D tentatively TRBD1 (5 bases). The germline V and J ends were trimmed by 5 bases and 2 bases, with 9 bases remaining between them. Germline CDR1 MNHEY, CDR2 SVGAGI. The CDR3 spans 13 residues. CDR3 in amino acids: CASSPGINTEAFF. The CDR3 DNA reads TGTGCCAGCAGTCCAGGGATAAACACTGAAGCTTTCTTT.

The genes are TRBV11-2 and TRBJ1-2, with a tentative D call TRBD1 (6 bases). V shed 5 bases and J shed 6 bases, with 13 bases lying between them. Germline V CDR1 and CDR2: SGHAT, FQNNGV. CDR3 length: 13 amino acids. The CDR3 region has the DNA TGTGCCAGCAGCCTTGACAGGTCGGATGGCTACACCTTC. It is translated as CASSLDRSDGYTF.

The CDR3 sequence is CASSLGPSSGANVLTF. DNA for the CDR3: TGTGCCAGCAGCTTAGGTCCGAGCTCTGGGGCCAACGTCCTGACTTTC. The chain carries TRBV7-3 and TRBJ2-6; D unclear. Germline lookup yields CDR1 SGHTA and CDR2 FQGTGA. Trimming took 2 bases from V and 0 from J, leaving 8 bases between them. The CDR3 consists of 16 residues.

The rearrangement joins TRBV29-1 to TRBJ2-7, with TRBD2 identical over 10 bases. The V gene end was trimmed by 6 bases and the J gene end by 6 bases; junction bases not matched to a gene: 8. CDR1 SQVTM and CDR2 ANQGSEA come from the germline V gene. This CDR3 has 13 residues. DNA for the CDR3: TGCAGCGTGGTAGCGGGAGGTGTCGGCGAGCAGTACTTC. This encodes CSVVAGGVGEQYF.

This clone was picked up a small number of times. As DNA, the CDR3 is TGTGCCAGTAGTCGGGGGGGGGCTGGTAATCAGCCCCAGCATTTT. The encoded protein is CASSRGGAGNQPQHF. This chain connects TRBV19 to TRBJ1-5; possible D gene TRBD1, 6 bases. Per the germline V gene, CDR1 is LNHDA and CDR2 is SQIVND (reference sequence). V lost 5 bases and J 4 bases, leaving 15 bases between the germline ends. This CDR3 has 15 amino acids.

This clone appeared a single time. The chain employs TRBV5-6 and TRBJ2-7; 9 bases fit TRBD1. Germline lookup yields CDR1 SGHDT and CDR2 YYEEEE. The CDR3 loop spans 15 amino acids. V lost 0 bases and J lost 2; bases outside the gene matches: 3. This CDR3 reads CASSLVGQGPYEQYF. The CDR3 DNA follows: TGTGCCAGCAGCTTGGTGGGACAGGGACCCTACGAGCAGTACTTC.

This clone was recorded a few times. CDR3 in amino acids: CASSGQPNTEAFF. CDR3 nucleotide sequence: TGTGCCAGCAGCGGGCAGCCTAACACTGAAGCTTTCTTT. This chain links TRBV7-3 with TRBJ1-1; D is uncertain. The CDR3 is 13 amino acids. Trimming pared 5 bases from V and 2 bases from J, leaving 9 bases between. CDR1 is SGHTA and CDR2 is FQGTGA in the germline V gene.

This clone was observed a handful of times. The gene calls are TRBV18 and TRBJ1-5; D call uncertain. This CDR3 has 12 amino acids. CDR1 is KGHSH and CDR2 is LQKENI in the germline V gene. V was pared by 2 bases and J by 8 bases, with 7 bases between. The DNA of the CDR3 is TGTGCCAGCTCACCAGGGTTGGAGCCCCAGCATTTT. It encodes CASSPGLEPQHF.

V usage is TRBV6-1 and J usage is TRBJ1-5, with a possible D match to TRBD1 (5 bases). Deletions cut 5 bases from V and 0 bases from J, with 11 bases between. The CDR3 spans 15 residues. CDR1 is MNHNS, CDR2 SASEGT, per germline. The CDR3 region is CASSQGRGSNQPQHF. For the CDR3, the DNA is TGTGCCAGCAGTCAGGGCCGGGGTAGCAATCAGCCCCAGCATTTT.

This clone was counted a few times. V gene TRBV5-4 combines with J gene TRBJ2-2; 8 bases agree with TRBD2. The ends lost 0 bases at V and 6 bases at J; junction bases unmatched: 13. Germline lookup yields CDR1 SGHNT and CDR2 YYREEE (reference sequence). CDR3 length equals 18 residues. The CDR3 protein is CASSLDGAGEGGAGELFF. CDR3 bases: TGTGCCAGCAGCTTGGATGGAGCGGGAGAGGGAGGGGCCGGGGAGCTGTTTTTT.

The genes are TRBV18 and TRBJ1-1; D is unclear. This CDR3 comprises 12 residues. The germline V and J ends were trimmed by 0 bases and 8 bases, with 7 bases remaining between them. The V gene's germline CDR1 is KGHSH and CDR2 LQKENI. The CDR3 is CASSPPGSEAFF. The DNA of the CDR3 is TGTGCCAGCTCACCACCGGGATCCGAAGCTTTCTTT. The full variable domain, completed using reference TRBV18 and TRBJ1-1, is NAGVMQNPRHLVRRRGQEARLRCSPMKGHSHVYWYRQLPEEGLKFMVYLQKENIIDESGMPKERFSAEFPKEGPSILRIQQVVRGDSAAYFCASSPPGSEAFFGQGTRLTVV.

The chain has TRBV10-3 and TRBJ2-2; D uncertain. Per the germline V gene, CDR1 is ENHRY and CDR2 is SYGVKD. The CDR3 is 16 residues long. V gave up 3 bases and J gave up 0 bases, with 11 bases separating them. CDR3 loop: CAISEVRQSNTGELFF. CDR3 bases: TGTGCCATCAGTGAAGTTAGGCAATCGAACACCGGGGAGCTGTTTTTT.

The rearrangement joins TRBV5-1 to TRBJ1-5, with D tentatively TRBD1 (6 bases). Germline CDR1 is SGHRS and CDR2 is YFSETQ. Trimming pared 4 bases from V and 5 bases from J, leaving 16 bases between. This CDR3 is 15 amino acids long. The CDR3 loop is CASSPGQPPDQPQHF. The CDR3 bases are TGCGCCAGCAGCCCGGGACAACCTCCGGATCAGCCCCAGCATTTT. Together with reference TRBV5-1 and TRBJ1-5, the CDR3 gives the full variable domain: KAGVTQTPRYLIKTRGQQVTLSCSPISGHRSVSWYQQTPGQGLQFLFEYFSETQRNKGNFPGRFSGRQFSNSRSEMNVSTLELGDSALYLCASSPGQPPDQPQHFGDGTRLSIL.

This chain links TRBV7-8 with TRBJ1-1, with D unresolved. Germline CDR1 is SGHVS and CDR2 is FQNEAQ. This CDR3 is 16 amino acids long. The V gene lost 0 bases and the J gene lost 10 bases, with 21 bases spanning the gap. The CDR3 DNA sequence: TGTGCCAGCAGCTTAGCCGGCGCCTCCACGACTTATGGAGCTTTCTTT. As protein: CASSLAGASTTYGAFF.

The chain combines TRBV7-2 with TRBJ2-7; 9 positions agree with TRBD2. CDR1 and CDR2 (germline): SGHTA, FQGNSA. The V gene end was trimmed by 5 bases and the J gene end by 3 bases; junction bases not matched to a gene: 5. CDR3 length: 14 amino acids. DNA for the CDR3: TGTGCCAGCAGCCTTAGCGGGAGAGGCTACGAGCAGTACTTC. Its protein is CASSLSGRGYEQYF.

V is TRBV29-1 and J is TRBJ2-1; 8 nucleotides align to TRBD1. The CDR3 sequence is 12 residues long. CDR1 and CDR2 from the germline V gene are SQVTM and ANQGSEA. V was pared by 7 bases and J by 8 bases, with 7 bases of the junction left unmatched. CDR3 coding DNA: TGCAGCGCCGACAGGGGTACGGATGAGCAGTTCTTC. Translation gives CSADRGTDEQFF.